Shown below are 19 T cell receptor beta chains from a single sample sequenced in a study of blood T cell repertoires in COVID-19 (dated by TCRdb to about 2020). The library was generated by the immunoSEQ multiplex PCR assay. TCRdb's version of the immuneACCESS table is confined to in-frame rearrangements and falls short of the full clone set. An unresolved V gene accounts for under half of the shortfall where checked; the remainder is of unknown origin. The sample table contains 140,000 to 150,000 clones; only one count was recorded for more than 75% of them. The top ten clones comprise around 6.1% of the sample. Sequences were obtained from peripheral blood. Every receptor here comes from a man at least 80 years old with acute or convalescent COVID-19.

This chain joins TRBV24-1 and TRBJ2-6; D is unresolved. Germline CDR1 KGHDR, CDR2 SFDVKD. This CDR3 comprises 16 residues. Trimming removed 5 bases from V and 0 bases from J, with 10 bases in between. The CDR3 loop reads CATSGSDYSGANVLTF. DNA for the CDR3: TGTGCCACCAGTGGGAGCGATTACTCTGGGGCCAACGTCCTGACTTTC.

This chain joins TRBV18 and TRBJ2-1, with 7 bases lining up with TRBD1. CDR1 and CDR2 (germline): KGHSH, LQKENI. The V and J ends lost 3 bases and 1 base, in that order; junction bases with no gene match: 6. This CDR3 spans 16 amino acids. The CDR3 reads CASSPVLGQSYNEQFF. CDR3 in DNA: TGTGCCAGCTCACCTGTTCTGGGACAGTCCTACAATGAGCAGTTCTTC.

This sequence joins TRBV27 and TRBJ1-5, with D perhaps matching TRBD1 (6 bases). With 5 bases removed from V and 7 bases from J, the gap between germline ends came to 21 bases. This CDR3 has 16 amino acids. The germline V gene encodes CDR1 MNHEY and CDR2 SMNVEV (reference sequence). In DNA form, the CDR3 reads TGTGCCAGCAGTCCCTCAACACAGGGAATTGGGCAGCCCCAGCATTTT. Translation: CASSPSTQGIGQPQHF.

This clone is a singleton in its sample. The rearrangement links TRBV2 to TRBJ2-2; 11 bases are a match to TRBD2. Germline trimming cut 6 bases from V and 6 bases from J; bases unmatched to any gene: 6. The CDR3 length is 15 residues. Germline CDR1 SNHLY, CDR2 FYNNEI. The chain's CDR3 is CASRVLAGAAGELFF. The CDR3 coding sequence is TGTGCCAGCAGGGTACTAGCGGGAGCCGCCGGGGAGCTGTTTTTT.

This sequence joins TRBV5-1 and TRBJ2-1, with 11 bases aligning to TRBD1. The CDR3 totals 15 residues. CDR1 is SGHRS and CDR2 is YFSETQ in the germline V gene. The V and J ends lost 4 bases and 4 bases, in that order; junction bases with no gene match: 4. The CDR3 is CASSQDRGLYNEQFF. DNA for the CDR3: TGCGCCAGCAGCCAGGACAGGGGGCTTTACAATGAGCAGTTCTTC.

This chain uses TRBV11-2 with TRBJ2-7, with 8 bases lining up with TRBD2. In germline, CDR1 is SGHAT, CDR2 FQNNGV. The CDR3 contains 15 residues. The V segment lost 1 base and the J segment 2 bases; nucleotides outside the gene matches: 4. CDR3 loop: CASSLGAGGAYEQYF. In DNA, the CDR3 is TGTGCCAGCAGCTTAGGGGCGGGAGGAGCCTACGAGCAGTACTTC. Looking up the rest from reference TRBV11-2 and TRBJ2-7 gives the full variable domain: EAGVAQSPRYKIIEKRQSVAFWCNPISGHATLYWYQQILGQGPKLLIQFQNNGVVDDSQLPKDRFSAERLKGVDSTLKIQPAKLEDSAVYLCASSLGAGGAYEQYFGPGTRLTVT.

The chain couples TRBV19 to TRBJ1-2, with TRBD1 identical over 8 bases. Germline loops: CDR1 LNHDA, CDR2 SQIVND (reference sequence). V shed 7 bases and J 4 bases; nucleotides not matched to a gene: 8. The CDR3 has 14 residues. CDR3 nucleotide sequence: TGTGCCAGTAAGACAGGGGTAAGGTCCTATGGCTACACCTTC. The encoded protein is CASKTGVRSYGYTF. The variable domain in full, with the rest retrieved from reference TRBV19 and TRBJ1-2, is DGGITQSPKYLFRKEGQNVTLSCEQNLNHDAMYWYRQDPGQGLRLIYYSQIVNDFQKGDIAEGYSVSREKKESFPLTVTSAQKNPTAFYLCASKTGVRSYGYTFGSGTRLTVV.

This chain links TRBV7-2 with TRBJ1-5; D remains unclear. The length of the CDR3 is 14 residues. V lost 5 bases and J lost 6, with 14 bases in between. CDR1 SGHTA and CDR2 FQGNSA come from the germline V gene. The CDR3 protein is CASSESGSSQPQHF. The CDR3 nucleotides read TGTGCCAGCAGCGAAAGCGGGAGTAGTCAGCCCCAGCATTTT.

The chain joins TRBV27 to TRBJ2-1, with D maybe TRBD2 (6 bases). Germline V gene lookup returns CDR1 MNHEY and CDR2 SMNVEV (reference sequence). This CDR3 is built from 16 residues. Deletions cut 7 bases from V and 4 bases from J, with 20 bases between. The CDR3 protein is CASTTIAGSGYNEQFF. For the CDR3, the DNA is TGTGCCAGCACCACTATTGCGGGGTCAGGTTACAATGAGCAGTTCTTC.

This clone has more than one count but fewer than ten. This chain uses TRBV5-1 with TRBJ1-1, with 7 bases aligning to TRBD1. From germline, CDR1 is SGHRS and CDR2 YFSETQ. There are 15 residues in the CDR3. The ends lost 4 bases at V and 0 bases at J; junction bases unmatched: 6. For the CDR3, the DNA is TGCGCCAGCAGCCCGTTACAGGGGATGAACACTGAAGCTTTCTTT. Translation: CASSPLQGMNTEAFF.

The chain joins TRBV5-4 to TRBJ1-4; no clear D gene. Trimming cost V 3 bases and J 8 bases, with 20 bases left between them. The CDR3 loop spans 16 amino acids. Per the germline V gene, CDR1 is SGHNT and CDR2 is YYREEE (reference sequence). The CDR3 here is CASSSETINGNEKLFF. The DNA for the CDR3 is TGTGCCAGCAGCTCAGAAACGATAAACGGGAACGAAAAACTGTTTTTT.

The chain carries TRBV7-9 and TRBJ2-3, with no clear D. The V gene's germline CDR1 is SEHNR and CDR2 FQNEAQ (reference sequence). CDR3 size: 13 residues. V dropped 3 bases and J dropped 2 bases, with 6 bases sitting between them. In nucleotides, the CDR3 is TGTGCCAGCAGCTTCCAACTCACAGATACGCAGTATTTT. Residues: CASSFQLTDTQYF.

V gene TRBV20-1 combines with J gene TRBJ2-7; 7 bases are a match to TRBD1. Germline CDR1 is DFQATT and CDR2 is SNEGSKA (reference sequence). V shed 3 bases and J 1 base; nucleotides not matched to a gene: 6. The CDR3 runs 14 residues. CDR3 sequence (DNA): TGCAGTGCTAGTTCCGGGACAGCTTCCTACGAGCAGTACTTC. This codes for CSASSGTASYEQYF.

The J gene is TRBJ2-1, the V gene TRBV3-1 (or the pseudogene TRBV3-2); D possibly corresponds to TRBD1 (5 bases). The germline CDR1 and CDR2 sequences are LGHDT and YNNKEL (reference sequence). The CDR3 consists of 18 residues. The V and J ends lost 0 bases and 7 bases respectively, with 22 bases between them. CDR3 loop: CASSQDLGASPSGNEQFF. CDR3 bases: TGTGCCAGCAGCCAAGATCTTGGGGCTTCCCCCTCCGGAAATGAGCAGTTCTTC.

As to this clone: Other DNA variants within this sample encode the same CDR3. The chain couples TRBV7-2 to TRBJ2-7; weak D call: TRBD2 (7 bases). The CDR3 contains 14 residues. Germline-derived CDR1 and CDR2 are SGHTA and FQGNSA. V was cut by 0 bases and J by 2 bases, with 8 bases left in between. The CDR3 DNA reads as TGTGCCAGCAGCTTAGCGGGGGGGCCCTACGAGCAGTACTTC. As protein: CASSLAGGPYEQYF.

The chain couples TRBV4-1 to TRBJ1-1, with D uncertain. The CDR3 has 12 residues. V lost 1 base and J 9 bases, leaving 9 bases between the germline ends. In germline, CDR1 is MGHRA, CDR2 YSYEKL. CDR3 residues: CASSQGGGKAFF. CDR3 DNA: TGCGCCAGCAGCCAAGGGGGAGGGAAAGCTTTCTTT.

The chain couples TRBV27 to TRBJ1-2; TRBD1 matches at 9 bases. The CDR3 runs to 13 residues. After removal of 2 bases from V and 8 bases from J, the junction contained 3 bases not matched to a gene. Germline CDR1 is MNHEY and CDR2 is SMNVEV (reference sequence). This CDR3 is CASSLGQGRGYTF. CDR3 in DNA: TGTGCCAGCAGTTTAGGACAGGGGCGCGGCTACACCTTC.

Here the CDR3 reads CASSRPDRSYGYTF. The DNA of the CDR3 is TGTGCCAGCAGCCGCCCCGACAGATCCTATGGCTACACCTTC. This chain uses TRBV7-9 with TRBJ1-2, with D maybe TRBD1 (5 bases). Germline V lookup: CDR1 SEHNR, CDR2 FQNEAQ (reference sequence). There are 14 residues in the CDR3. The germline V and J ends were trimmed by 5 bases and 4 bases, with 14 bases remaining between them. Variable domain in full (rest from reference TRBV7-9 and TRBJ1-2): DTGVSQNPRHKITKRGQNVTFRCDPISEHNRLYWYRQTLGQGPEFLTYFQNEAQLEKSRLLSDRFSAERPKGSFSTLEIQRTEQGDSAMYLCASSRPDRSYGYTFGSGTRLTVV.

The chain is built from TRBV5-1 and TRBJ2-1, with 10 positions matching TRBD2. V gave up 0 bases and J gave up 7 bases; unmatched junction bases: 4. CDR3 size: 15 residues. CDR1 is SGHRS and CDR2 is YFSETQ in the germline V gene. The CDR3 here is CASSLGSGGNNEQFF. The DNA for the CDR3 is TGCGCCAGCAGCTTGGGTAGCGGGGGGAATAATGAGCAGTTCTTC.